The clone carrying this T cell receptor beta chain has a handful of counts. This specimen belongs to a study of blood T cell repertoires in COVID-19. Study-level information: Whether acute or convalescent, the COVID-19 samples came from the United States, Italy and Spain. T cells, B-cell-depleted T cells, or PBMCs provided the cDNA or gDNA that served as material.

The V gene's germline CDR1 is SGHKS and CDR2 YYEKEE (reference sequence). J was trimmed by 4 bases and V by 4 bases; bases with no gene match: 4. The CDR3 is made up of 13 amino acids. Per the authors' pipeline: Estimation of nucleated cell counts relied on the amplification of reference gene primers. The protocol was immunoSEQ multiplex PCR, while the TCRdb copy is restricted to in-frame clones and leaves out a portion. V and J calls and clone size follow that table, whereas D and trimming were derived from the DNA. The data contain 400,000 to 450,000 clones, 86% of them seen just once; the ten biggest clones take up 1.4% to 1.5%.

The chain carries TRBV5-5 and TRBJ1-1, with 7 positions matching TRBD1. The sample consisted of peripheral blood. The source of this sequence is a woman in her twenties or thirties with active or convalescent COVID-19. The CDR3 sequence is CASSNTGATEAFF. The CDR3 bases are TGTGCCAGCAGCAATACAGGGGCCACTGAAGCTTTCTTT.